The clone carrying this T cell receptor beta chain was picked up many times. Trimming cost V 4 bases and J 4 bases, with 13 bases left between them. The CDR3 is made up of 14 amino acids. These data are taken from a study of T cells in Graves' hyperthyroidism and ophthalmopathy. TCR beta CDR3 regions were amplified from RNA transcripts. The TCR CDR3 first-round RT-PCR relied on the HTBI primer set. TCRdb itself ran the multiplex PCR reads through MiXCR, one entry per CDR3 protein. Of 200,000 to 250,000 distinct CDR3 sequences listed, about a sixth are singletons. On the basis of clinical symptoms, serum thyroxine and TRAb, thyroid ultrasound and orbital computed tomography, diagnoses were made.

The material sequenced was blood. This TCR was recovered from a woman younger than 30 with Graves' ophthalmopathy. J is TRBJ1-1 and V is TRBV12-3 or TRBV12-4; D may be TRBD1 (5 bases). CDR3 in amino acids: CASSSAGGGTEAFF. As DNA, the CDR3 is TGTGCCAGCAGTTCGGCCGGGGGGGGCACTGAAGCTTTCTTT.